This TCR beta chain was retrieved from a study of blood T cells in healthy people across ages. With regard to this clonotype: Its target is unknown.

V was clipped by 0 bases and J by 7 bases; unmatched bases: 5. The CDR3 covers 14 residues. The germline V gene encodes CDR1 SGHRS and CDR2 YFSETQ. General study results and limits: For the donors, CMV status was unknown and possibly confounded expanded clonotype changes. Roughly linear age-related decline in beta diversity appeared, significant by age 40. Diversity was higher, and naive CD4+ cells more numerous, in long-lived donors than in aged donors.

For the second PCR, which ran for about 7 to 11 cycles, a sample-barcoded 5' primer and a J-beta primer mix were used. TCRdb redid the calling of the 5' RACE reads with MiXCR, one entry per CDR3 protein. This table holds roughly 1.5 million distinct CDR3 sequences, about 42% found once. Specimen: blood. This sequence was found in a woman younger than 30 in good health. The chain joins TRBV5-1 to TRBJ1-2; TRBD1 matches 8 bases. CDR3 sequence reads: CASSLDSGGRGYTF. CDR3 coding DNA: TGCGCCAGCAGCTTGGACTCAGGGGGCCGTGGCTACACCTTC.